This T cell receptor beta chain is drawn from a study of OX40 agonist ivuxolimab in advanced cancers. Study as a whole: Ivuxolimab was delivered to patients intravenously every 2 weeks at doses spanning 0.01 to 10 mg/kg. Dose-escalation patients had hepatocellular carcinoma, melanoma, renal cell or head and neck cancer.

Deletions cut 0 bases from V and 6 bases from J, with 15 bases between. The CDR3 contains 16 residues. The germline V gene encodes CDR1 SGHRS and CDR2 YFSETQ. The protocol was immunoSEQ multiplex PCR, while the TCRdb copy is restricted to in-frame clones and leaves out a portion. The sample shows 70,000 or so clones, roughly nine tenths of them seen only once. The genes are TRBV5-1 and TRBJ2-2; D gene uncertain. Material: CD4+ or CD8+ T cells sorted from blood, obtained in a trial of the OX40 agonist ivuxolimab. This TCR was sampled from an adult with an advanced solid tumor such as melanoma, head and neck, liver or kidney cancer. This chain's CDR3 is CASSLVSETWSGELFF. CDR3 in DNA: TGCGCCAGCAGCTTGGTGTCAGAGACTTGGTCCGGGGAGCTGTTTTTT.